This TCR beta chain appears in the sequencing data of a study of preoperative IRX-2 immunotherapy in early breast cancer. As for treatment: preoperative locoregional IRX-2 cytokine immunotherapy. Preoperative locoregional IRX-2 cytokine immunotherapy was tested in the phase Ib source study. Some clones are missing from TCRdb's copy, which holds only in-frame ones; the method was immunoSEQ multiplex PCR. The sample includes 20,000 to 25,000 clones, about 90% of them seen just once. This CDR3 spans 14 amino acids. The V and J ends lost 2 bases and 8 bases respectively, with 15 bases between them. Germline CDR1 is MNHEY and CDR2 is SVGAGI.

The sequenced sample was tumor tissue, obtained after IRX-2 immunotherapy. This sequence joins TRBV6-5 and TRBJ1-2; D gene uncertain. The receptor's source is a human donor with breast cancer. The CDR3 region is CASSYATKFGGYTF. CDR3 nucleotides: TGTGCCAGCAGTTACGCGACTAAGTTCGGGGGCTACACCTTC.